Detailed here is one TCR beta chain. Antigen unknown. This specimen includes other DNA sequences encoding the same CDR3. Naive CD8 cells, CD45RO-negative and positively selected for CCR7, excluded terminally differentiated effector memory CD45RA+ cells. The source of the sample is a study of shared clonotypes between healthy human individuals. Whole-study results and caveats: The sole specimen, blood, was sampled, and tissue repertoires likely differ.

Germline lookup yields CDR1 MNHEY and CDR2 SMNVEV (reference sequence). CDR3 length: 14 amino acids. V lost 3 bases, J lost 3 bases, and 9 bases lay in between. Clones were sequenced by immunoSEQ multiplex PCR, and TCRdb holds only the in-frame ones, with some missing. The sample has around 600,000 clones, 95% to 98% seen once. The sequence was obtained from a man aged 25-40 years in good health. The chain joins TRBV27 to TRBJ2-1, with D unresolved. What was sequenced was naive CD8+ T cells sorted from blood. The CDR3 DNA reads TGTGCCAGCAGTTTTGGTGCGAGCTACAATGAGCAGTTCTTC. It encodes CASSFGASYNEQFF.